This TCR beta chain comes out of a study of graft-versus-host responses after intestinal transplantation. From germline, CDR1 is MNHEY and CDR2 SMNVEV (reference sequence). This CDR3 has 16 residues. Deletions cut 5 bases from V and 1 base from J, with 17 bases between. Repertoires were generated with immunoSEQ multiplex PCR, while TCRdb's copy carries only in-frame clones and drops some. This table holds 80,000 to 90,000 clones, about 90% found once. This clone was seen a single time. Its antigen is not identified. The sample in question was unstimulated CD4+ T cells sorted from spleen or lymph node cells, obtained before intestinal transplant. This sequence was found in a human donor who received an intestinal transplant. The J gene is TRBJ2-5, the V gene TRBV27; D may be TRBD1 (6 bases). The CDR3 DNA sequence: TGTGCCAGCAGTCTTACCAACAGGGTGGTCCAAGAGACCCAGTACTTC. It encodes CASSLTNRVVQETQYF.